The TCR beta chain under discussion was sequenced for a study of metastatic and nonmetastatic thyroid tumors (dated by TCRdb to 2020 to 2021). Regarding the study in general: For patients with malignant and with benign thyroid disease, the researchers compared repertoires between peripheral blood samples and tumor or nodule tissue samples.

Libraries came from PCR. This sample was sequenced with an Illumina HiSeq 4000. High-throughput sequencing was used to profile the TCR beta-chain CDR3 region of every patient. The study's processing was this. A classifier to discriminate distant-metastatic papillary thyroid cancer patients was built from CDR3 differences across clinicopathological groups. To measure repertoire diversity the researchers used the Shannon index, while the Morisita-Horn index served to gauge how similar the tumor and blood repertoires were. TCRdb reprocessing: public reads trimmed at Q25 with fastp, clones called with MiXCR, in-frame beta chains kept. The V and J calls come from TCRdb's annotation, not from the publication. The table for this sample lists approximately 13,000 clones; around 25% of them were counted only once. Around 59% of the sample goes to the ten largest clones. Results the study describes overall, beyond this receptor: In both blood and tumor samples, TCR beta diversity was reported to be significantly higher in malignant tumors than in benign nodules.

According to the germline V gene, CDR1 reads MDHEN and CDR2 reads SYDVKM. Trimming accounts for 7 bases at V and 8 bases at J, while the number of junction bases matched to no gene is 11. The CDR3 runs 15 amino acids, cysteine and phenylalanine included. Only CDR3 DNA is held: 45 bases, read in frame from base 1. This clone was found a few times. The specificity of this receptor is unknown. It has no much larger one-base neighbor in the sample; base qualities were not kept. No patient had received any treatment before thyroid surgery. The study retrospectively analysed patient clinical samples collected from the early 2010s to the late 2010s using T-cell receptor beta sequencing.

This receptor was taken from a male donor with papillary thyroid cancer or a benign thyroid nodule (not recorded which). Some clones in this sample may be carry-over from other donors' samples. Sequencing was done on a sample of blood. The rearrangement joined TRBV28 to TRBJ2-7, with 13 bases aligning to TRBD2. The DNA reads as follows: TGTGCCAGCATCCTCCGGACTAGCGGGAGCAAAAAGCAGTACTTC. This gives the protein CASILRTSGSKKQYF.